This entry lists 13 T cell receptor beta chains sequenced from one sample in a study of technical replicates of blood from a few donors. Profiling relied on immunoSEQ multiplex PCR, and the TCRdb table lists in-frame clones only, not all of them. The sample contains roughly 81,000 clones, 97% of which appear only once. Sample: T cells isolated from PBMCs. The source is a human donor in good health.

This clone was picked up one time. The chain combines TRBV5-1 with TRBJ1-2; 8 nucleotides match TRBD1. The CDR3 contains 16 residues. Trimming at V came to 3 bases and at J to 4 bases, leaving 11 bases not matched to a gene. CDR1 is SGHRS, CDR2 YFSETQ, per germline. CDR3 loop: CASSSFGQGALYGYTF. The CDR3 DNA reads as TGCGCCAGCAGCTCATTCGGGCAGGGGGCGCTCTATGGCTACACCTTC.

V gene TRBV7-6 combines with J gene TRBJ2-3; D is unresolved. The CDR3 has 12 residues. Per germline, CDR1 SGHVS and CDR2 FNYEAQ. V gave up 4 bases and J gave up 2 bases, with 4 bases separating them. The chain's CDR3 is CASSSSTDTQYF. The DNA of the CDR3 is TGTGCCAGCAGCTCATCCACAGATACGCAGTATTTT. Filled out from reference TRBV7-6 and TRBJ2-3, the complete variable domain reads GAGVSQSPRYKVTKRGQDVALRCDPISGHVSLYWYRQALGQGPEFLTYFNYEAQQDKSGLPNDRFSAERPEGSISTLTIQRTEQRDSAMYRCASSSSTDTQYFGPGTRLTVL.

The CDR3, as DNA: TGTGCCAGCAGCCCGGGTCGCACCCAGTACTTC. The encoded protein is CASSPGRTQYF. This chain connects TRBV7-9 to TRBJ2-5; D is undetermined. CDR3 length: 11 amino acids. Germline-derived CDR1 and CDR2 are SEHNR and FQNEAQ (reference sequence). The V and J ends lost 5 bases and 8 bases respectively, with 9 bases between them.

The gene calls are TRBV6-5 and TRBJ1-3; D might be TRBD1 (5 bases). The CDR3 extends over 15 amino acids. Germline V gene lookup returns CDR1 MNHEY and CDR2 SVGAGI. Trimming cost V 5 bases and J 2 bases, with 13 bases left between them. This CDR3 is CASSRSGGTGNTIYF. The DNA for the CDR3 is TGTGCCAGCAGTCGCTCCGGGGGGACTGGAAACACCATATATTTT.

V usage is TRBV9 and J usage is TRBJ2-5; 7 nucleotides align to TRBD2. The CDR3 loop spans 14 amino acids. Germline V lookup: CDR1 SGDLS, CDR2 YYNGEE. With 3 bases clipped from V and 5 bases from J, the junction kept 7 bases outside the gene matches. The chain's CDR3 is CASSGRDYWETQYF. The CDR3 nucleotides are TGTGCCAGCAGCGGACGGGACTATTGGGAGACCCAGTACTTC. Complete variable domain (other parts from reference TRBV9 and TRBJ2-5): DSGVTQTPKHLITATGQRVTLRCSPRSGDLSVYWYQQSLDQGLQFLIQYYNGEERAKGNILERFSAQQFPDLHSELNLSSLELGDSALYFCASSGRDYWETQYFGPGTRLLVL.

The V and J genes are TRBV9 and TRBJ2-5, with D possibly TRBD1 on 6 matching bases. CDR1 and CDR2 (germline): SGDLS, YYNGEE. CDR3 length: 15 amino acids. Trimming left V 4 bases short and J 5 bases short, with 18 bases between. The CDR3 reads CASSSGQNSVETQYF. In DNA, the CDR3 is TGTGCCAGCAGCTCCGGACAGAATTCAGTGGAGACCCAGTACTTC.

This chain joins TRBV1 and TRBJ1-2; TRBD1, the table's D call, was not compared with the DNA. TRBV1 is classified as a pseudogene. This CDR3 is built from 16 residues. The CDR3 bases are TGCACCAGCAGCCAAGATATCCAGGGGGCGGAGTATGGCTACACCTTC. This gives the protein CTSSQDIQGAEYGYTF.

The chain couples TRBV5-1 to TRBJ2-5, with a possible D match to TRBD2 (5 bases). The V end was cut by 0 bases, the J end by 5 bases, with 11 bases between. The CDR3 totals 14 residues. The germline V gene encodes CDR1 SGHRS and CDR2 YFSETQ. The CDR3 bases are TGCGCCAGCAGCTTGGCGGGCAGCGGCGAGACCCAGTACTTC. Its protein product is CASSLAGSGETQYF.

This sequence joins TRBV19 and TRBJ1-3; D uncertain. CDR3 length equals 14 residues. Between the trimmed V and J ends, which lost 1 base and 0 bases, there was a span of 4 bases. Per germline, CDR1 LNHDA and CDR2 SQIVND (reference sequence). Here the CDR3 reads CASSIARSGNTIYF. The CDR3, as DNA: TGTGCCAGTAGTATAGCGCGCTCTGGAAACACCATATATTTT.

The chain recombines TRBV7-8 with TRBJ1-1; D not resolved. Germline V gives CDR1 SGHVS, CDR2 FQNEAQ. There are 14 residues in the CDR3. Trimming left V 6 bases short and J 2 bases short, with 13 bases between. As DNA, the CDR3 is TGTGCCAGCAGGGCTCTAGGGAGAAACACTGAAGCTTTCTTT. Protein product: CASRALGRNTEAFF. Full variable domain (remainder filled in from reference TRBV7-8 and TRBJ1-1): GAGVSQSPRYKVAKRGQDVALRCDPISGHVSLFWYQQALGQGPEFLTYFQNEAQLDKSGLPSDRFFAERPEGSVSTLKIQRTQQEDSAVYLCASRALGRNTEAFFGQGTRLTVV.

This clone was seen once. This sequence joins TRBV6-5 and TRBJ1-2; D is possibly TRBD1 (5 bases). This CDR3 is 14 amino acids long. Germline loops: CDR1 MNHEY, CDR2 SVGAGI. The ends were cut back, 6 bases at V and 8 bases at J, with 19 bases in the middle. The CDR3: CASRAGLGGEGYTF. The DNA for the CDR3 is TGTGCCAGCAGGGCCGGTCTCGGGGGAGAGGGCTACACCTTC.

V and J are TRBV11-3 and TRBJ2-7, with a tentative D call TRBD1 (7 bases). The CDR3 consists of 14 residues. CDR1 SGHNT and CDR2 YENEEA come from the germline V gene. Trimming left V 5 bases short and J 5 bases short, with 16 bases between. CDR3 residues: CASSGGTVQDEQYF. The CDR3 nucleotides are TGTGCCAGCAGCGGAGGGACAGTCCAGGACGAGCAGTACTTC.

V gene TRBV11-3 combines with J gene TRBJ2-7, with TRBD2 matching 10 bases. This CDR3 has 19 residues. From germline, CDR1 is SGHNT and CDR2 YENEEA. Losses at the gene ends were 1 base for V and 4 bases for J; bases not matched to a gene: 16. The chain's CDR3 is CASSLVTKLAGGQGYEQYF. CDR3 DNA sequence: TGTGCCAGCAGCTTAGTAACCAAGTTAGCGGGGGGTCAGGGGTACGAGCAGTACTTC.